The subject of this entry is one TCR beta chain. These data come from a study of OX40 agonist ivuxolimab in advanced cancers. The germline CDR1 and CDR2 sequences are MDHEN and SYDVKM. CDR3 length: 14 residues. The V gene lost 1 base and the J gene lost 5 bases, with 9 bases spanning the gap. Using immunoSEQ multiplex PCR, the repertoire was profiled, and TCRdb retains in-frame clones only, with some absent. The table lists over 15,000 clones, around 90% of them singletons, with around 48% in the top ten. This receptor was obtained from an adult with an advanced solid tumor such as melanoma, head and neck, liver or kidney cancer. V usage is TRBV28 and J usage is TRBJ1-5; D is undetermined. The specimen comprised CD4+ or CD8+ T cells sorted from blood, sampled in a trial of the OX40 agonist ivuxolimab. DNA of the CDR3: TGTGCCAGCAGTTTATTAGTTGGGTATCAGCCCCAGCATTTT. Translated, it gives CASSLLVGYQPQHF.